Listed below are T cell receptor beta chains from one sample, sequenced in a study of blood T cell repertoires in COVID-19. Repertoires were generated with immunoSEQ multiplex PCR, while TCRdb's copy carries only in-frame clones and drops some. Of 400,000 to 500,000 clones in the sample, nearly 90% were seen once. Input material: PBMCs or T cells enriched from blood (not recorded which). The receptor source for this set is a woman aged 18-29 years who had been exposed to COVID-19. CDR3s include the opening cysteine and the closing phenylalanine or tryptophan. A D gene is named only where the DNA matches it firmly. The listing skips clone size in some rows; elsewhere it reads once, few, many or a size class.

j_call v_call clone_size d_call cdr3_aa cdr3_nt
TRBJ2-7 TRBV24-1 NA TRBD1 CATSEERTGDEQYF TGTGCCACCAGTGAGGAGAGGACAGGGGACGAGCAGTACTTC
TRBJ1-2 TRBV5-1 NA NA CASSLLGANYGYTF TGCGCCAGCAGCTTACTCGGGGCTAACTATGGCTACACCTTC
TRBJ1-4 TRBV5-1 NA NA CASSATGDNEKLFF TGCGCCAGCAGCGCGACAGGCGACAATGAAAAACTGTTTTTT
TRBJ2-3 TRBV10-2 NA NA CASSTLGGGTDTQYF TGCGCCAGCAGTACCCTCGGAGGGGGCACAGATACGCAGTATTTT
TRBJ2-1 TRBV5-1 NA NA CASSLAFDEQFF TGCGCCAGCAGCTTAGCGTTTGATGAGCAGTTCTTC
TRBJ1-5 TRBV6-1 NA NA CASSDGGQPQHF TGTGCCAGCAGTGATGGGGGCCAGCCCCAGCATTTT
TRBJ2-1 TRBV4-1 NA NA CASSQDRSPLWNEQFF TGCGCCAGCAGCCAAGATCGGTCCCCATTGTGGAATGAGCAGTTCTTC
TRBJ2-7 TRBV7-2 once TRBD2 CASSELAGGSYEQYF TGTGCCAGCAGCGAACTAGCGGGGGGCAGCTACGAGCAGTACTTC
TRBJ2-7 TRBV29-1 NA NA CSVEDPGSYEQYF TGCAGCGTTGAAGACCCCGGGTCCTACGAGCAGTACTTC
TRBJ1-2 TRBV3-1/TRBV3-2 NA NA CASSHGTSKVLF TGTGCCAGCAGCCACGGGACATCCAAGGTTCTCTTC
TRBJ1-1 TRBV4-1 once NA CASRPPGGDLRWGAFF TGCGCCAGCAGGCCCCCTGGGGGGGACCTAAGGTGGGGGGCTTTCTTT
TRBJ2-3 TRBV7-2 NA TRBD2 CASSLETSGGKHF TGTGCCAGCAGCTTAGAGACTAGCGGGGGCAAACATTTT
TRBJ2-3 TRBV27 NA TRBD1 CASSFRDSFTDTQYF TGTGCCAGCAGTTTTAGGGACAGCTTCACAGATACGCAGTATTTT
TRBJ1-6 TRBV21-1 once NA CASSKGTGNSNSPLHF TGTGCCAGCAGCAAAGGGACAGGGAATTCGAATTCACCCCTCCACTTT
TRBJ1-1 TRBV9 NA TRBD1 CASSSTGSTEAFF TGTGCCAGCAGCTCGACAGGGAGCACTGAAGCTTTCTTT
TRBJ1-2 TRBV20-1 NA NA CSAGQNYGYTF TGCAGTGCCGGACAGAACTATGGCTACACCTTC
TRBJ1-1 TRBV7-2 few TRBD1 CASSQGQGAIEAFF TGTGCCAGCAGCCAAGGACAGGGGGCCATTGAAGCTTTCTTT
TRBJ2-2 TRBV5-1 NA NA CASRFTGKPTGELFF TGCGCCAGCAGATTTACAGGGAAACCCACCGGGGAGCTGTTTTTT
TRBJ1-5 TRBV19 NA NA CAVGAGPQPQHF TGTGCCGTCGGGGCGGGGCCTCAGCCCCAGCATTTT
TRBJ2-3 TRBV20-1 NA NA CSASLAGGSTDTQYF TGCAGTGCTAGTCTGGCAGGAGGGAGCACAGATACGCAGTATTTT